This TCR beta chain is drawn from a study of cytomegalovirus exposure and HLA in healthy donors. Germline lookup yields CDR1 SGHDT and CDR2 YYEEEE. Trimming cost V 0 bases and J 8 bases; bases outside gene matches: 4. The CDR3 is 13 residues long. PCR amplification relied on 60 Vbeta primers (plus 13 Jbeta primers). Assay used: immunoSEQ multiplex PCR; TCRdb lists only in-frame clones, some missing. The sample shows about 55,000 clones, 75% to 85% of them seen only once. V usage is TRBV5-6 and J usage is TRBJ1-2; 7 bases map to TRBD1. The sample taken for sequencing was PBMCs. The source of this sequence is a female donor in good health and CMV-seronegative. The CDR3 DNA sequence: TGTGCCAGCAGCTTGGACAGGGGACGGGGCTACACCTTC. Translated: CASSLDRGRGYTF.